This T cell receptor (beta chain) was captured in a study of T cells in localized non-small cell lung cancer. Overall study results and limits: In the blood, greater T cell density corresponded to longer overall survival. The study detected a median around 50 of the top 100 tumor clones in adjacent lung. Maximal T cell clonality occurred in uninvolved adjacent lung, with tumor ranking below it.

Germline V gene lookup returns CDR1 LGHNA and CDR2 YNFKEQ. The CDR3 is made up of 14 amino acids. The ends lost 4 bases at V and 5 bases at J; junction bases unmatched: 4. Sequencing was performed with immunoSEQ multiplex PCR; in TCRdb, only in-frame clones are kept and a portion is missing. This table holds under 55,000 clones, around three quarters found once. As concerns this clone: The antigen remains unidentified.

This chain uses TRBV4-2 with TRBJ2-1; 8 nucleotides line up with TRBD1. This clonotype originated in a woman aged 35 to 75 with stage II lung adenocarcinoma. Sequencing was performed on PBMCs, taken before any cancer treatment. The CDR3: CASSPWTGHNEQFF. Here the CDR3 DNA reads TGTGCCAGCAGCCCCTGGACAGGGCACAATGAGCAGTTCTTC.